Many counts were recorded for the clone carrying this T cell receptor beta chain. The antigen is not known. The record originates from a study of CD8+CD57+ T cells in acquired aplastic anemia. Findings of the study overall: There were twenty-nine CD8+ CDR3 sequences that occurred in both patients and controls.

Genomic DNA, the template, was used for profiling of the TCR beta VDJ and CDR3. TCRdb processed the reads anew with MiXCR; each CDR3 protein has one entry. The sample includes tens of thousands of distinct CDR3 sequences, more than 40% of them seen just once. The CDR3 length is 12 residues. Trimming stripped 7 bases from V and 1 base from J, with 10 bases between. CDR1 is SQVTM and CDR2 is ANQGSEA in the germline V gene. The receptor was isolated from a human donor in good health, serving as a control. The sample consisted of sorted CD4+, CD8+, or CD8+CD57+ T cells (not recorded which) from PBMCs. The V and J genes are TRBV29-1 and TRBJ1-1; D gene uncertain. The CDR3, as DNA: TGCAGCGGGAGGACGGCGAACACTGAAGCTTTCTTT. Its translation: CSGRTANTEAFF. Combining the CDR3 with reference TRBV29-1 and TRBJ1-1 gives the whole variable domain SAVISQKPSRDICQRGTSLTIQCQVDSQVTMMFWYRQQPGQSLTLIATANQGSEATYESGFVIDKFPISRPNLTFSTLTVSNMSPEDSSIYLCSGRTANTEAFFGQGTRLTVV.